This TCR beta chain was observed in a study of T cell responses to AZD1222 COVID-19 vaccine. CDR3 size: 14 residues. Per the germline V gene, CDR1 is PRHDT and CDR2 is FYEKMQ (reference sequence). Deletions cut 5 bases from V and 6 bases from J, with 14 bases between. Produced via immunoSEQ multiplex PCR; TCRdb's table is partial and in-frame only. The sample lists about 220,000 clones, approximately 94% occurring once. The sequencing used peripheral blood, collected on day 0 of MenACWY control vaccination. The V and J genes are TRBV13 and TRBJ1-3; unclear D gene. This receptor was obtained from an adult in good health. CDR3: CASSPAIGENTIYF. CDR3 sequence (DNA): TGTGCCAGCAGCCCAGCGATTGGGGAAAACACCATATATTTT.